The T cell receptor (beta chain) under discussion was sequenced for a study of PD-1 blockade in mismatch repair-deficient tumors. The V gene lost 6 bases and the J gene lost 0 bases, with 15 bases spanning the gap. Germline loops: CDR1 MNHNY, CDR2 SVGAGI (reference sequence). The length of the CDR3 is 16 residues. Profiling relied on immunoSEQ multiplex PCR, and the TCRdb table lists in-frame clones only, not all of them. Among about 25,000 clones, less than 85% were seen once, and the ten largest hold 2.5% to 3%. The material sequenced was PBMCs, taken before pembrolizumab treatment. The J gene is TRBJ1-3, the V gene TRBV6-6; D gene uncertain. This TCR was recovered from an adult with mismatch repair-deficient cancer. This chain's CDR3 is CASSQLQKSSGNTIYF. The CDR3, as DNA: TGTGCCAGCAGCCAGTTACAGAAGAGCTCTGGAAACACCATATATTTT.